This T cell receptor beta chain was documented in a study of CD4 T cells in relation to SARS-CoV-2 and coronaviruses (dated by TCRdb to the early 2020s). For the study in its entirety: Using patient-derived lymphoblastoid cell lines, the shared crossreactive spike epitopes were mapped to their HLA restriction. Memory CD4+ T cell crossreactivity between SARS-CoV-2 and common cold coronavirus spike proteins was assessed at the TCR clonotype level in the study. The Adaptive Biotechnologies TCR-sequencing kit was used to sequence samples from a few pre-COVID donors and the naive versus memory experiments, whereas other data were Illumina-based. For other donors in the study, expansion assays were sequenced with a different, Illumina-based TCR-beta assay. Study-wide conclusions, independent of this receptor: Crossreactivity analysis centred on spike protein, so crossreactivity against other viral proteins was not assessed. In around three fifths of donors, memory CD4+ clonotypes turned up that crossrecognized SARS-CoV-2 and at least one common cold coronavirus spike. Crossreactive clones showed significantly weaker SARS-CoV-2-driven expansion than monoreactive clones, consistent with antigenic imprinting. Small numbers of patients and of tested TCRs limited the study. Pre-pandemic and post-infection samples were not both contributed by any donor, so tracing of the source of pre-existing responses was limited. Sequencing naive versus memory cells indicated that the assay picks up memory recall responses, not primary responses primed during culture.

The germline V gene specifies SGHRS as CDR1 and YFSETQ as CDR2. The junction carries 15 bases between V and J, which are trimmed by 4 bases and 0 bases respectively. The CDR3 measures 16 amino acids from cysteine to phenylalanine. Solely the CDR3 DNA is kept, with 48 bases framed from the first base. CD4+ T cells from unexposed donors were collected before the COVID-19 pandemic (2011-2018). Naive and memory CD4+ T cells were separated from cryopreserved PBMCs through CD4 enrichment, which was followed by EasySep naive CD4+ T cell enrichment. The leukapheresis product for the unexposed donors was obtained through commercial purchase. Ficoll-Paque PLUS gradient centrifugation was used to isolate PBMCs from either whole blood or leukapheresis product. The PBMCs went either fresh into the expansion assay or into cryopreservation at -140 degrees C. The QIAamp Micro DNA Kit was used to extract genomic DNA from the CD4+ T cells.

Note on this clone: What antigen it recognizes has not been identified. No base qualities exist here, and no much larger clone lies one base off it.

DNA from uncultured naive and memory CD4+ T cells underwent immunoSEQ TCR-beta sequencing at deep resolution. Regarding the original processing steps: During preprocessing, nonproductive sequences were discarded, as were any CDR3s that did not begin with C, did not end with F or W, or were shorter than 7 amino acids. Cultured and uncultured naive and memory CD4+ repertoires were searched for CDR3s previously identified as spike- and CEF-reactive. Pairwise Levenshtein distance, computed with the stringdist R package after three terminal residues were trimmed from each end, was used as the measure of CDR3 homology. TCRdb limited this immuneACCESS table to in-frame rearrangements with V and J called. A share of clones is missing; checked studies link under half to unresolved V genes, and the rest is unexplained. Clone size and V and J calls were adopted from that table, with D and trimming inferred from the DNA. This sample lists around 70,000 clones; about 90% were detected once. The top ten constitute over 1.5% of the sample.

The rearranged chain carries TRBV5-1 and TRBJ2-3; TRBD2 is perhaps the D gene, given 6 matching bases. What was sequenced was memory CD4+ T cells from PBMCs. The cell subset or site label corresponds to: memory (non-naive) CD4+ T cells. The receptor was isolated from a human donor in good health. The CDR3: CASSPGEGRSTDTQYF. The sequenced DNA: TGCGCCAGCAGCCCGGGAGAAGGGCGTAGCACAGATACGCAGTATTTT.